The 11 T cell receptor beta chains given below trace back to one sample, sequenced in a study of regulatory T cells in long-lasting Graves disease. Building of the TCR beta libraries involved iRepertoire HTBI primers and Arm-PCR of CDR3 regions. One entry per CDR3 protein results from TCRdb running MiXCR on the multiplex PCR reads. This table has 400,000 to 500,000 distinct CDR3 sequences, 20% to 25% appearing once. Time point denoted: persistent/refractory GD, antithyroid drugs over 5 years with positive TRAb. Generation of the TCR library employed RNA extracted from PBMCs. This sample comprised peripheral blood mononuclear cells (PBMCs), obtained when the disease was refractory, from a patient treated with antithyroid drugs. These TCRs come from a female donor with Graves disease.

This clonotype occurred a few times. CDR3 residues: CSARFYGIDTYEQYF. The CDR3 bases are TGCAGTGCTAGATTCTACGGGATTGATACCTACGAGCAGTACTTC. V gene TRBV20-1 combines with J gene TRBJ2-7, with D maybe TRBD2 (5 bases). From germline, CDR1 is DFQATT and CDR2 SNEGSKA (reference sequence). The CDR3 totals 15 residues. The V and J ends lost 2 bases and 2 bases respectively, with 16 bases between them.

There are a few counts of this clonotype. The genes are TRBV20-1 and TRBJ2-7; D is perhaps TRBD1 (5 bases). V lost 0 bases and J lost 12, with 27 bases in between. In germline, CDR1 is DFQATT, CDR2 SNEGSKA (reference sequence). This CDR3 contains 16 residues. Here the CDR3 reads CSARDLGQGKRDRLYF. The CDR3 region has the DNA TGCAGTGCTAGAGATTTAGGGCAGGGCAAGAGAGATCGTCTGTACTTC.

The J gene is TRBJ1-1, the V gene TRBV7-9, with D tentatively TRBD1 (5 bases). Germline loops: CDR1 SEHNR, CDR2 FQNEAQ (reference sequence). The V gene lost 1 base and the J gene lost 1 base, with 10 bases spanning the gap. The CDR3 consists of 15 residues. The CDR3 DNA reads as TGTGCCAGCAGCTTAGTTTGGACAAAGAACACTGAAGCTTTCTTT. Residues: CASSLVWTKNTEAFF.

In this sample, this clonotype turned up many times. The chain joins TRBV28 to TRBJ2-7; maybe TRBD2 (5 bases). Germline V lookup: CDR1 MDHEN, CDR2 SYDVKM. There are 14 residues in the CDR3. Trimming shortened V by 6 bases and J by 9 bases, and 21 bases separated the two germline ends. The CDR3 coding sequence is TGTGCCAGCAGCTCGCCGGACTCTCTTCTGTGGCAGTACTTC. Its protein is CASSSPDSLLWQYF.

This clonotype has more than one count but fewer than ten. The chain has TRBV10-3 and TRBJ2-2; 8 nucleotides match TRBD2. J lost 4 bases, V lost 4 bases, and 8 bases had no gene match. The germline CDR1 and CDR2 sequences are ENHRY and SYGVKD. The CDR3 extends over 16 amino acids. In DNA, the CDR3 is TGTGCCATCAGTGGGGACAAGGGACTAGTCACCGGGGAGCTGTTTTTT. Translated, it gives CAISGDKGLVTGELFF.

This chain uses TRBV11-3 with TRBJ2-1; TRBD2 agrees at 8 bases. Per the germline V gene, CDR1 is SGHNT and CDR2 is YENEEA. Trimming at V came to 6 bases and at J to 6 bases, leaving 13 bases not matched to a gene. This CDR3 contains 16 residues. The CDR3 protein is CASSLSGAGVGNEQFF. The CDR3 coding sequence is TGTGCCAGCAGTTTGAGCGGAGCGGGAGTCGGCAATGAGCAGTTCTTC.

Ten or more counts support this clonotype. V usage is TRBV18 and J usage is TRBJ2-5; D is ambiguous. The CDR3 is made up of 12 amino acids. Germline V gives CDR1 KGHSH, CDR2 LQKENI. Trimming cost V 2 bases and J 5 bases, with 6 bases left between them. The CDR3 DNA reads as TGTGCCAGCTCACCAGTTTTGGAGACCCAGTACTTC. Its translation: CASSPVLETQYF.

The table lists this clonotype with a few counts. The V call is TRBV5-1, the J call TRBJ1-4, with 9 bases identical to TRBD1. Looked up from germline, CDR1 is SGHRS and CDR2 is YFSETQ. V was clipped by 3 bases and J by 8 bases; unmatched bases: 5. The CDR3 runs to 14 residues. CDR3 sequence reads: CASSWTGEGEKLFF. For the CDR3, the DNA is TGCGCCAGCAGCTGGACAGGGGAAGGCGAAAAACTGTTTTTT.

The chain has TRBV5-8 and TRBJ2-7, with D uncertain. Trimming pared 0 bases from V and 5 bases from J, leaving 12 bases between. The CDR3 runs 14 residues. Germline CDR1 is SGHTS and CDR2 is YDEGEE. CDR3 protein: CASSLAGQHDEQYF. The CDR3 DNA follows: TGTGCCAGCAGCTTGGCCGGGCAGCATGACGAGCAGTACTTC.

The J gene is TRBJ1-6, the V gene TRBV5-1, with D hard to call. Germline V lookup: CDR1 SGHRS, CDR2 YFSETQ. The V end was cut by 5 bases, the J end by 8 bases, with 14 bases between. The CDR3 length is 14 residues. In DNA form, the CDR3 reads TGCGCCAGCAGAGACCGAGGAGGGCATTCACCCCTCCACTTT. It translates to CASRDRGGHSPLHF.

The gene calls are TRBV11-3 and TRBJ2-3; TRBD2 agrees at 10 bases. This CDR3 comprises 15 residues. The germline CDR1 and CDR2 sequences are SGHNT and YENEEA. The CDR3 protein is CPSSGGVPSTDTQYF. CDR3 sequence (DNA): TGTCCTTCTAGCGGGGGTGTTCCTAGCACAGATACGCAGTATTTT. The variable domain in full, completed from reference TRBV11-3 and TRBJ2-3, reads EAGVVQSPRYKIIEKKQPVAFWCNPISGHNTLYWYLQNLGQGPELLIRYENEEAVDDSQLPKDRFSAERLKGVDSTLKIQPAELGDSAVYLCPSSGGVPSTDTQYFGPGTRLTVL.